This T cell receptor beta chain was sequenced during a study of tumor-infiltrating lymphocytes in primary liver carcinoma (TCRdb year 2017). Describing the broader study: Surgical resection was performed in China between November 2015 and early 2016 on four to six patients with histopathologically diagnosed primary liver carcinoma. Of the five patients, three men and two women aged 30 to 69 years, four had hepatocellular carcinoma and one had combined HCC and intrahepatic cholangiocarcinoma. Samples yielded roughly 3.5 to 8 million productive TCRbeta reads; read depth did not differ significantly between tissue types. A total of 35 or so specimens from 5 patients went through TCRbeta repertoire sequencing, namely 25 tumor regions, 5 adjacent noncancerous liver tissues and 5 peripheral blood samples. Technical replicate repertoires showed high reproducibility, with mean shared-clone rates approximately 0.89 and correlation coefficients above 0.95. The five patients had tumors of stage T1-T3 N0M0, with maximum diameters ranging from about 4 to 11 cm. For each liver tumor, the study sampled five regions along with adjacent normal tissue and blood, and applied TCRbeta repertoire sequencing, expression microarrays and whole-exome sequencing.

TRIzol reagent was used to extract blood RNA from unsorted whole blood, while the DNeasy Blood & Tissue kit provided the germline DNA. At the time of sampling, the patients were treatment-naive and had chronic HBV infection. Before surgery, approximately 3.8 milliliters of peripheral blood were drawn into K2EDTA tubes. Starting from around 500 ng total RNA, TCRbeta-specific cDNA was produced by reverse transcription with a constant-region primer and ProtoScript II reverse transcriptase. The TCRbeta libraries were prepared through three rounds of nested multiplex PCR following a slightly modified ARM-PCR procedure. Each of the first two PCR rounds ran for about 9 cycles and used multiplex TRBV1-TRBV30 forward primers together with a Cbeta reverse primer. A final 25-cycle PCR with Deep VentR polymerase added sample barcodes and Illumina adapters. Amplicons of 200-500 bp were gel-purified with a QIAquick gel extraction kit before sequencing. The TCRbeta amplicons were sequenced with 250-bp paired-end reads on an Illumina HiSeq 2500. For the original study's pipeline: Reads were quality-trimmed with Trimmomatic v0.33, and paired reads were merged with FLASH v1.2.11 to recover full CDR3 sequences. V, D and J germline segments were assigned to the rearranged TCRbeta sequences using MiGEC v1.2.1b. Clonotype statistics and Shannon-Wiener diversity indices were calculated with VDJtools v1.0.0. To cut down on sampling bias, every analysis after diversity analysis relied on just the 250 most abundant clonotypes from each sample. The raw public reads went through TCRdb reprocessing: fastp at Q25, MiXCR clone calling, in-frame beta chains kept. A single entry per CDR3 protein holds the most common genes and DNA from its merged rows. The V and J calls shown here were made by TCRdb, not taken from the authors' results. The sample records nearly 200,000 distinct CDR3 sequences, 65% of which are singletons. The ten largest account for roughly 7% of the sample.

General conclusions and limits of the study: Pairs of tumor regions showed greater repertoire overlap (mean about 35%) than tumor-adjacent pairs (17%) or tumor-blood pairs (roughly 15%), which is consistent with antigen-driven expansion. With just a handful of patients in the study, the authors point out that the findings should be validated in a larger study. The top 250 clones made up a significantly larger repertoire fraction in tumors than in blood (p = 0.039). Because the samples were bulk and unsorted, CD4+ and CD8+ T cell repertoires could not be compared. Only the TCR beta chain was sequenced, so true repertoire diversity is likely underestimated because unpaired alpha chains were not captured.

CDR1 and CDR2 (SGHAT, FQNNGV) derive from the germline V gene. The CDR3 measures 16 amino acids from cysteine to phenylalanine. The CDR3 DNA has 48 bases and is translated from base 1. This clonotype occurred a few times. The clone's antigen remains unknown. One end of the junction varies from germline; a read error may be responsible. The TCR sequence derives from a woman aged 60 to 75 with primary liver carcinoma and hepatitis B virus infection. The chain is made from TRBV11-2 and TRBJ2-1, with 8 middle bases fitting TRBD2. Sequencing was carried out using peripheral blood. The DNA reads as follows: TGTGCCAGCACCCCCCTTTTAGGAGCGGGAGACAGCGAGCAGTTATTC. This encodes CASTPLLGAGDSEQLF.